This T cell receptor (beta chain) originates from a study of graft-versus-host responses after intestinal transplantation. Whole-study context: Recipients had multivisceral, liver-intestinal, or isolated intestinal transplants.

Data came from immunoSEQ multiplex PCR; TCRdb stores just in-frame clones and leaves some out. Among tens of thousands of clones listed, 75% to 95% were seen once. As concerns this clone: What it binds is not known.

Germline lookup yields CDR1 SGHKS and CDR2 YYEKEE (reference sequence). The V end was cut by 0 bases, the J end by 4 bases, with 5 bases between. The CDR3 is made up of 12 amino acids. Study-wide results and limits: GvH clones turned up in recipient marrow; some had shown up first in ileum or blood.

Here the sequenced sample was unstimulated CD4+ T cells sorted from spleen or lymph node cells, taken before intestinal transplant. This chain uses TRBV5-5 with TRBJ2-7, with no clear D. The clonotype comes from a human donor who received an intestinal transplant. The CDR3 DNA is TGTGCCAGCAGCTTGGTATCGTACGAGCAGTACTTC. This codes for CASSLVSYEQYF.